This T cell receptor beta chain was obtained from a study of cytomegalovirus exposure and HLA in healthy donors. The V end was cut by 0 bases, the J end by 2 bases, with 11 bases between. The CDR3 runs to 15 residues. Germline V gene data show CDR1 as LNHDA and CDR2 as SQIVND (reference sequence). A word on this clone: Its specificity is unknown.

Study results and limitations: A prior analysis recorded that most TCR beta V segments were productive about 90% or about 30% of the time.

Primers: 60 Vbeta forward and 13 Jbeta reverse. Libraries were prepared by immunoSEQ multiplex PCR; TCRdb keeps only in-frame clonotypes and omits some of them. The data contain under 250,000 clones, around 83% of them singletons. The sequenced material came from PBMCs. This chain uses TRBV19 with TRBJ2-7, with D perhaps TRBD1 (6 bases). This clonotype originated in a girl aged 2-10 years in good health and CMV-seronegative. The CDR3 here is CASSIEPGHPYEQYF. The CDR3 nucleotides are TGTGCCAGTAGTATAGAGCCGGGACACCCCTACGAGCAGTACTTC. Full variable domain (remainder filled in from reference TRBV19 and TRBJ2-7): DGGITQSPKYLFRKEGQNVTLSCEQNLNHDAMYWYRQDPGQGLRLIYYSQIVNDFQKGDIAEGYSVSREKKESFPLTVTSAQKNPTAFYLCASSIEPGHPYEQYFGPGTRLTVT.